The 25 T cell receptor beta chains presented below share a single source sample, sequenced in a study of HIV-infected patients and healthy controls. No cell fractionation was done, so the repertoire covers all unsorted peripheral blood T cells. Alpha and beta constant-region primers primed reverse transcription of around 500 ng RNA. Separate chain-specific third strand synthesis with multiplexing indices produced the alpha and beta libraries. TCRdb redid the calling of the 5' RACE reads with MiXCR, one entry per CDR3 protein. Of 15,000 to 20,000 distinct CDR3 sequences listed, 12% were seen once; the top ten hold approximately 12%. The sequenced material came from blood. These receptors were obtained from an adult in good health.

This chain links TRBV2 with TRBJ2-5, with D perhaps matching TRBD1 (6 bases). Per germline, CDR1 SNHLY and CDR2 FYNNEI. This CDR3 is 13 amino acids long. V was clipped by 6 bases and J by 1 base, with 9 bases between them. The CDR3 reads CASRDRLQETQYF. In DNA form, the CDR3 reads TGTGCCAGCAGGGACAGACTCCAAGAGACCCAGTACTTC.

The chain recombines TRBV20-1 with TRBJ1-2; D gene uncertain. The germline CDR1 and CDR2 sequences are DFQATT and SNEGSKA (reference sequence). V lost 2 bases and J lost 2, with 0 bases in between. The CDR3 has 10 residues. CDR3 DNA: TGCAGTGCTAGAAACTATGGCTACACCTTC. Its translation: CSARNYGYTF.

This clonotype has ten or more counts. V is TRBV7-2 and J is TRBJ1-1; D remains ambiguous. The germline gives CDR1 SGHTA, CDR2 FQGNSA. V lost 1 base and J lost 8, with 11 bases in between. The CDR3 sequence is 13 residues long. The CDR3 reads CASSLGLTLEAFF. The CDR3 DNA reads as TGTGCCAGCAGCTTAGGGCTCACTCTAGAAGCTTTCTTT.

The table lists this clonotype with a count of one. The chain carries TRBV6-1 and TRBJ1-4; D gene ambiguous. The V gene's germline CDR1 is MNHNS and CDR2 SASEGT. The CDR3 has 14 residues. The V and J ends lost 2 bases and 6 bases respectively, with 10 bases between them. Here the CDR3 DNA reads TGTGCCAGCAGTGAAAATGTCCGGGATGAAAAACTGTTTTTT. Its protein product is CASSENVRDEKLFF.

The genes are TRBV20-1 and TRBJ2-7; 8 positions agree with TRBD1. Germline V gene lookup returns CDR1 DFQATT and CDR2 SNEGSKA (reference sequence). V lost 4 bases to trimming and J lost 4 bases; unmatched junction nucleotides: 9. The CDR3 length is 14 residues. CDR3 nucleotides: TGCAGTGCTATACGACAGGGGAGTTTATACGAGCAGTACTTC. Translation gives CSAIRQGSLYEQYF.

A few counts support this clonotype. This rearrangement joins TRBV5-1 to TRBJ1-5, with D perhaps TRBD1 (6 bases). The CDR3 runs 15 residues. The germline V and J ends were trimmed by 3 bases and 3 bases, with 13 bases remaining between them. Germline CDR1 reads SGHRS; CDR2 reads YFSETQ. CDR3 coding DNA: TGCGCCAGCAGCTCGGGGGCTGGTGACAATCAGCCCCAGCATTTT. It codes for CASSSGAGDNQPQHF. Full variable domain (missing parts from reference TRBV5-1 and TRBJ1-5): KAGVTQTPRYLIKTRGQQVTLSCSPISGHRSVSWYQQTPGQGLQFLFEYFSETQRNKGNFPGRFSGRQFSNSRSEMNVSTLELGDSALYLCASSSGAGDNQPQHFGDGTRLSIL.

This clonotype appeared a few times. The rearrangement uses TRBV18 and TRBJ1-2; TRBD1 matches at 7 bases. Germline V lookup: CDR1 KGHSH, CDR2 LQKENI. With 3 bases clipped from V and 8 bases from J, the junction kept 9 bases outside the gene matches. The CDR3 sequence is 14 residues long. The CDR3 here is CASSPLKDREGYTF. CDR3 coding DNA: TGTGCCAGCTCACCCTTGAAAGACAGGGAAGGCTACACCTTC.

The genes are TRBV6-1 and TRBJ1-4; D ambiguous. CDR3 length equals 16 residues. Germline V gene lookup returns CDR1 MNHNS and CDR2 SASEGT. V lost 6 bases to trimming and J lost 0 bases, with 14 bases between them. Here the CDR3 reads CASRALASATNEKLFF. Written as DNA, the CDR3 is TGTGCCAGCAGGGCTTTGGCCAGCGCAACTAATGAAAAACTGTTTTTT.

This clonotype was counted only a few times. The chain employs TRBV21-1 and TRBJ1-5; TRBD1 is taken as the D call from the table, unchecked against the DNA. TRBV21-1 is noted as a pseudogene. The CDR3 sequence is 17 residues long. In nucleotides, the CDR3 is TGTGCCAGCAGTTTTATGGCGGGACAGGGGTTCAATCAGCCCCAGCATTTT. Its protein product is CASSFMAGQGFNQPQHF.

The chain employs TRBV5-1 and TRBJ1-3, with 10 bases identical to TRBD1. Germline CDR1 SGHRS, CDR2 YFSETQ. V trimming: 0 bases; J trimming: 4 bases; junction bases outside the gene matches: 4. The CDR3 spans 16 residues. The CDR3, as DNA: TGCGCCAGCAGCTTGGCCGGGACAGGGGTCGGAAACACCATATATTTT. Translating it yields CASSLAGTGVGNTIYF.

This clonotype is judged medium-sized. The CDR3 DNA reads as TGTGCCAGCTCATCATTTGGACGGACCTACGAGCAGTACTTC. Its translation is CASSSFGRTYEQYF. V gene TRBV18 combines with J gene TRBJ2-7; D ambiguous. Germline values: CDR1 KGHSH, CDR2 LQKENI. The V end was cut by 5 bases, the J end by 2 bases, with 13 bases between. The CDR3 extends over 14 amino acids. The full variable domain, completed using reference TRBV18 and TRBJ2-7, is NAGVMQNPRHLVRRRGQEARLRCSPMKGHSHVYWYRQLPEEGLKFMVYLQKENIIDESGMPKERFSAEFPKEGPSILRIQQVVRGDSAAYFCASSSFGRTYEQYFGPGTRLTVT.

The sample holds a few counts of this clonotype. V gene TRBV20-1 combines with J gene TRBJ1-5; D gene ambiguous. V shed 4 bases and J shed 3 bases, with 7 bases lying between them. This CDR3 has 12 residues. Germline CDR1 is DFQATT and CDR2 is SNEGSKA (reference sequence). CDR3 sequence (DNA): TGCAGTGCTATGTCCCCCAATCAGCCCCAGCATTTT. It is translated as CSAMSPNQPQHF.

This clonotype came up a few times. V usage is TRBV28 and J usage is TRBJ2-5; D call uncertain. Trimming removed 3 bases at V and 0 bases at J, with 8 bases between. Germline assignment: CDR1 MDHEN and CDR2 SYDVKM. This CDR3 is 14 amino acids long. CDR3: CASSFDRYQETQYF. CDR3 nucleotides: TGTGCCAGCAGTTTCGATCGATACCAAGAGACCCAGTACTTC.

This clonotype is classed as medium-sized. The CDR3 region is CASSRQTGQETQYF. The CDR3 DNA reads as TGTGCCAGCAGCAGACAGACCGGTCAAGAGACCCAGTACTTC. The rearrangement links TRBV7-8 to TRBJ2-5, with D maybe TRBD1 (5 bases). The germline gives CDR1 SGHVS, CDR2 FQNEAQ. V was clipped by 5 bases and J by 2 bases, with 12 bases between them. The length of the CDR3 is 14 residues.

This clonotype was seen many times. The chain employs TRBV12-3 or TRBV12-4 and TRBJ1-6; 7 bases fit TRBD1. V shed 5 bases, J shed 8 bases, and the junction held 18 bases outside the gene matches. The CDR3 spans 18 residues. The CDR3 protein is CASSLTFITGVLDSPLHF. In DNA, the CDR3 is TGTGCCAGCAGTCTTACCTTCATTACAGGGGTCCTGGATTCACCCCTCCACTTT.

In this sample, this clonotype turned up a few times. The rearrangement links TRBV12-3 or TRBV12-4 to TRBJ1-3, with D possibly matching TRBD1 (6 bases). The ends were cut back, 5 bases at V and 9 bases at J, with 20 bases in the middle. This CDR3 comprises 15 residues. The CDR3 DNA follows: TGTGCCAGCAGTCCCCGGGACACAGGGAGGGGCACCATATATTTT. The encoded protein is CASSPRDTGRGTIYF.

This clonotype has a count of ten or more. The chain links TRBV7-2 to TRBJ2-1; D is perhaps TRBD1 (5 bases). CDR3 length equals 17 residues. CDR1 is SGHTA and CDR2 is FQGNSA in the germline V gene. Trimming took 1 base from V and 12 from J, leaving 25 bases between them. DNA for the CDR3: TGTGCCAGCAGCTTAGAGGGGCTGTCTGGACATCCAGCTAGGCAGTTCTTC. Amino acid sequence: CASSLEGLSGHPARQFF.

This clonotype was detected a few times. This chain links TRBV6-4 with TRBJ2-2; D is ambiguous. CDR1 and CDR2 (germline): MRHNA, SNTAGT. With 0 bases removed from V and 3 bases from J, the gap between germline ends came to 2 bases. This CDR3 region has 13 residues. The CDR3 DNA follows: TGTGCCAGCAGTGACTCGGACACCGGGGAGCTGTTTTTT. Translated: CASSDSDTGELFF.

This clonotype was seen ten or more times. The chain couples TRBV18 to TRBJ1-1, with no clear D. Looked up from germline, CDR1 is KGHSH and CDR2 is LQKENI. The CDR3 sequence is 14 residues long. V lost 2 bases to trimming and J lost 6 bases, with 13 bases between them. The CDR3 loop reads CASSPSREWAEAFF. The CDR3 DNA is TGTGCCAGCTCACCAAGTAGGGAATGGGCTGAAGCTTTCTTT.

The rearrangement joins TRBV20-1 to TRBJ2-5, with D possibly TRBD2 on 5 matching bases. CDR1 is DFQATT and CDR2 is SNEGSKA in the germline V gene (reference sequence). The CDR3 is 11 amino acids. Trimming removed 6 bases at V and 3 bases at J, with 8 bases between. CDR3 DNA sequence: TGCAGTGCCCAAGCGGAAGAGACCCAGTACTTC. The encoded protein is CSAQAEETQYF.

The chain recombines TRBV7-8 with TRBJ2-7; maybe TRBD1 (6 bases). V lost 8 bases and J 1 base, leaving 15 bases between the germline ends. This CDR3 is 14 amino acids long. Germline V gene sequence: CDR1 SGHVS, CDR2 FQNEAQ. The CDR3 DNA reads as TGTGCCAGCCATGGGGGACACGGATCCTACGAGCAGTACTTC. This gives the protein CASHGGHGSYEQYF.

This clonotype occurred many times. The chain links TRBV11-2 to TRBJ2-3, with D perhaps TRBD1 or TRBD2 (5 bases each). There are 15 residues in the CDR3. Germline lookup yields CDR1 SGHAT and CDR2 FQNNGV. V shed 5 bases and J shed 1 base, with 13 bases lying between them. Here the CDR3 DNA reads TGTGCCAGCAGCCTCGCCGGGGCCGGCACAGATACGCAGTATTTT. Translation gives CASSLAGAGTDTQYF.

In its sample, this clonotype was seen many times. The chain carries TRBV25-1 and TRBJ1-1; D is unresolved. Trimming took 2 bases from V and 4 from J, leaving 20 bases between them. Germline V lookup: CDR1 MGHDK, CDR2 SYGVNS. This CDR3 contains 17 residues. The CDR3 sequence: CASSEPPLGEGITEAFF. The CDR3, as DNA: TGTGCCAGCAGTGAACCGCCGCTTGGGGAGGGTATCACTGAAGCTTTCTTT.

This clonotype was counted at least ten times. The chain couples TRBV10-3 to TRBJ2-7; TRBD1 matches at 8 bases. CDR1 and CDR2 from the germline V gene are ENHRY and SYGVKD. The CDR3 has 13 residues. Losses at the gene ends were 6 bases for V and 5 bases for J; bases not matched to a gene: 6. The CDR3 spells CAIRPTGVNEQYF. The CDR3 nucleotides are TGTGCCATCAGGCCGACAGGGGTAAACGAGCAGTACTTC.

The chain employs TRBV19 and TRBJ1-5, with 9 bases matching TRBD1. Germline V gene lookup returns CDR1 LNHDA and CDR2 SQIVND (reference sequence). J gave up 2 bases and V 4 bases, and 9 bases lay outside the gene matches. The CDR3 consists of 17 residues. The CDR3 here is CASSSVRTGAGNQPQHF. The CDR3 nucleotides read TGTGCCAGTAGTAGCGTTCGGACAGGGGCTGGCAATCAGCCCCAGCATTTT.